One sample yielded the 2 T cell receptor beta chains listed below, sequenced in a study of blood T cells in healthy people across ages. It was with a sample-barcoded 5' primer and a J-beta primer mix that a second PCR of roughly 7 to 12 cycles was run. TCRdb re-called the 5' RACE reads with MiXCR, one entry per CDR3 protein. This sample yields approximately 600,000 distinct CDR3 sequences, of which under 65% are seen a single time; over 30% belongs to the top ten. Sequencing was done on a sample of blood. Receptors were obtained from a man aged 55 to 70 in good health.

On this clonotype itself: The junction departs from germline at one end; a sequencing error may be responsible. This chain links TRBV6-5 with TRBJ2-1, with 8 nucleotides matching TRBD2. From germline, CDR1 is MNHEY and CDR2 SVGAGI. The CDR3 has 13 amino acids. The CDR3 loop reads CAGRVAGYNEQFF. The CDR3 nucleotides are TGTGCCGGCAGGGTAGCGGGGTACAATGAGCAGTTCTTC.

The genes are TRBV7-9 and TRBJ1-6, with 7 bases identical to TRBD1. J lost 8 bases, V lost 5 bases, and 3 bases had no gene match. Germline CDR1 and CDR2: SEHNR and FQNEAQ (reference sequence). The CDR3 is 13 amino acids. The CDR3: CASSVQGYSPLHF. For the CDR3, the DNA is TGTGCCAGCAGCGTACAGGGGTATTCACCCCTCCACTTT. The variable domain in full, completed from reference TRBV7-9 and TRBJ1-6, reads DTGVSQNPRHKITKRGQNVTFRCDPISEHNRLYWYRQTLGQGPEFLTYFQNEAQLEKSRLLSDRFSAERPKGSFSTLEIQRTEQGDSAMYLCASSVQGYSPLHFGNGTRLTVT.